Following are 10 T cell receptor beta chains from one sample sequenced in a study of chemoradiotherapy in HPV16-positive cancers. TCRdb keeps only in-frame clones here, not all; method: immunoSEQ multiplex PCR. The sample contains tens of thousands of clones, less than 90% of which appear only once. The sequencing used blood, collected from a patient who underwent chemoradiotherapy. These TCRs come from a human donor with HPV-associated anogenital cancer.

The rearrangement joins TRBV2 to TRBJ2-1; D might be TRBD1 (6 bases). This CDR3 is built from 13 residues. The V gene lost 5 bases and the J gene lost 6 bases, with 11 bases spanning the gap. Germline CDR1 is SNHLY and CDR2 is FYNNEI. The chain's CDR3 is CASSSGTFNEQFF. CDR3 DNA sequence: TGTGCCAGCAGTTCCGGGACATTCAATGAGCAGTTCTTC.

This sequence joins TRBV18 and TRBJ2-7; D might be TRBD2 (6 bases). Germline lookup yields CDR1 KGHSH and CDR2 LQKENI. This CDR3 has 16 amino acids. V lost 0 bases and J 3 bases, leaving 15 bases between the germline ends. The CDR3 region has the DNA TGTGCCAGCTCACCACCAGGATGGGAGGAGGGCTACGAGCAGTACTTC. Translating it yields CASSPPGWEEGYEQYF.

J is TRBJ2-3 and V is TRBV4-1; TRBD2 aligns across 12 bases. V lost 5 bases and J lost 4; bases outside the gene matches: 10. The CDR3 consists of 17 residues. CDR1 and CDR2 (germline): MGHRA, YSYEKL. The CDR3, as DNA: TGCGCCAGCAGCGCATCACAGGGACTAGCGGGTTCAGATACGCAGTATTTT. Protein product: CASSASQGLAGSDTQYF.

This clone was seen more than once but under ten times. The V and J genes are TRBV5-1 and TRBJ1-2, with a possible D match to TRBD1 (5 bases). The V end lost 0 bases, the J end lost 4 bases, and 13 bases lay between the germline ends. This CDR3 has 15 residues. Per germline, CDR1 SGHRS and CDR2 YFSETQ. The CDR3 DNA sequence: TGCGCCAGCAGCTTGGGCAGGGAACCCATCTATGGCTACACCTTC. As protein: CASSLGREPIYGYTF.

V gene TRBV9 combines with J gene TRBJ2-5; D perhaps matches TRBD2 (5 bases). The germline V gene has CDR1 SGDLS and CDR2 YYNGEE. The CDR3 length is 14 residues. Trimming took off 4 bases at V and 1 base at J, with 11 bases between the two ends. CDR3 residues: CASSLDYFQETQYF. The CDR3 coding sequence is TGTGCCAGCAGCCTCGACTATTTCCAAGAGACCCAGTACTTC. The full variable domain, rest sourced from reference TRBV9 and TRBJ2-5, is DSGVTQTPKHLITATGQRVTLRCSPRSGDLSVYWYQQSLDQGLQFLIQYYNGEERAKGNILERFSAQQFPDLHSELNLSSLELGDSALYFCASSLDYFQETQYFGPGTRLLVL.

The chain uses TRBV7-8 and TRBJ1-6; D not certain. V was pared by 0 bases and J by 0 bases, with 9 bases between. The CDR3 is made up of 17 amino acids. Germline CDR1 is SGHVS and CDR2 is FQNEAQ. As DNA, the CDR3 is TGTGCCAGCAGCTTAGCGGGTCAGAACTCCTATAATTCACCCCTCCACTTT. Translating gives CASSLAGQNSYNSPLHF.

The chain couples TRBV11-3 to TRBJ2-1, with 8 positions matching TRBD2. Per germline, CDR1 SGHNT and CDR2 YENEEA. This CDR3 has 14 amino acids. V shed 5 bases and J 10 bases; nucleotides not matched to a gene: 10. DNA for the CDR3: TGTGCCAGCAGCCTGGAGAGTAGCGGGACCGAGCAGTTCTTC. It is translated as CASSLESSGTEQFF.

The CDR3 loop reads CASSIGAGNTIYF. CDR3 in DNA: TGTGCCAGTAGTATAGGGGCTGGAAACACCATATATTTT. The rearrangement joins TRBV19 to TRBJ1-3; D gene ambiguous. The CDR3 covers 13 residues. Germline assignment: CDR1 LNHDA and CDR2 SQIVND (reference sequence). The germline V and J ends were trimmed by 1 base and 2 bases, with 3 bases remaining between them.

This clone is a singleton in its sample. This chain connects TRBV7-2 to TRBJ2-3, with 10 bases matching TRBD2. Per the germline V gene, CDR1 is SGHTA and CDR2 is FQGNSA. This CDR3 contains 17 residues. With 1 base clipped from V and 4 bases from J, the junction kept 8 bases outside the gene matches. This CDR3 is CASSLGGSGRAPDTQYF. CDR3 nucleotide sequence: TGTGCCAGCAGCTTAGGAGGCAGCGGGAGGGCACCAGATACGCAGTATTTT.

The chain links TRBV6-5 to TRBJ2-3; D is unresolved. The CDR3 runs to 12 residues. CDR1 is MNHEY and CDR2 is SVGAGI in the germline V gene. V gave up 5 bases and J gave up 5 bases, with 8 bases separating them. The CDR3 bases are TGTGCCAGCAGTCGACGAGGAGATACGCAGTATTTT. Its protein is CASSRRGDTQYF.